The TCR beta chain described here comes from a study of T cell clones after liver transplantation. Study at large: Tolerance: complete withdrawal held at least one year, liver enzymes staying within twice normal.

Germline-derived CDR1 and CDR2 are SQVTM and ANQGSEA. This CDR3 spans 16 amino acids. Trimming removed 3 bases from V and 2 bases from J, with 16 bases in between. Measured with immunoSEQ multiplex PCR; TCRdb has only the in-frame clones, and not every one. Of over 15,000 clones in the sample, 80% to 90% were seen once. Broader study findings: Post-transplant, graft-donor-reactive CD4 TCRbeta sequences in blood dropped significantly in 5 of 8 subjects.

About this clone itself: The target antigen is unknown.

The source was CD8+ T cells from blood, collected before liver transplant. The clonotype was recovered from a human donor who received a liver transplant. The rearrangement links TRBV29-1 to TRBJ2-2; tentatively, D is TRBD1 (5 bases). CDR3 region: CSVEMQGRANTGELFF. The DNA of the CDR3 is TGCAGCGTTGAGATGCAGGGCAGGGCAAACACCGGGGAGCTGTTTTTT.